This entry lists 27 T cell receptor beta chains sequenced from one sample in a study of blood T cells in healthy people across ages (dated by TCRdb to between 2014 and 2017). The library was prepared using 5' RACE. For sequencing, an Illumina HiSeq 2500 was employed. A second PCR of about 6 to 11 cycles was run with a J-beta primer mix and a sample-barcoded 5' primer. TCRdb reanalyzed the raw reads on its own, using fastp at Q25 for trimming and MiXCR for clone calling, and kept in-frame beta chains. A single entry per CDR3 protein holds the most common genes and DNA from its merged rows. The sample yields 1 million or so distinct CDR3 sequences; 35% to 50% were counted once. The ten largest clones add up to approximately 19% of the sample. The sample comprised blood. The receptors derive from an older woman in good health.

The chain combines TRBV20-1 with TRBJ1-4, with D uncertain. Germline-derived CDR1 and CDR2 are DFQATT and SNEGSKA (reference sequence). The CDR3 is 16 amino acids. The chain's CDR3 is CSAGPFAPRLDEKLFF. Here the CDR3 DNA reads TGCAGCGCTGGGCCATTTGCTCCACGCTTGGATGAAAAACTGTTTTTT.

The V call is TRBV12-3 or TRBV12-4, the J call TRBJ2-5, with 14 nucleotides matching TRBD2. Losses at the gene ends were 4 bases for V and 11 bases for J; bases not matched to a gene: 9. This CDR3 spans 15 amino acids. The CDR3 DNA reads TGTGCCAGCAGTTACGGACTAGCGGGAGGAAGGGAGCAGTACTTC. This codes for CASSYGLAGGREQYF.

This clonotype was seen a single time. V and J are TRBV6-2 or TRBV6-3 and TRBJ2-3, with D perhaps TRBD1 or TRBD2 (6 bases each). Trimming left V 7 bases short and J 0 bases short, with 17 bases between. Germline V gene lookup returns CDR1 MNHEY and CDR2 SVGEGT. The CDR3 runs to 16 residues. Written as DNA, the CDR3 is TGTGCCAGCACGCATCGGGGGCGGGCGAGCACAGATACGCAGTATTTT. It is translated as CASTHRGRASTDTQYF.

This chain links TRBV6-6 with TRBJ1-1; no reliable D call. CDR1 and CDR2 (germline): MNHNY, SVGAGI (reference sequence). The CDR3 consists of 14 residues. V was pared by 2 bases and J by 5 bases, with 12 bases between. This CDR3 is CASSYPNRGTEAFF. CDR3 nucleotide sequence: TGTGCCAGCAGTTACCCCAACAGAGGGACTGAAGCTTTCTTT.

The sample holds a few counts of this clonotype. The chain carries TRBV2 and TRBJ2-7; D uncertain. V dropped 4 bases and J dropped 7 bases, with 8 bases sitting between them. Germline lookup yields CDR1 SNHLY and CDR2 FYNNEI. CDR3 length: 11 amino acids. CDR3 bases: TGTGCCAGCAGTGTACGCGATGAGCAGTACTTC. Encoded protein: CASSVRDEQYF.

The chain employs TRBV15 and TRBJ1-4; D call uncertain. The germline V gene has CDR1 LNHNV and CDR2 YYDKDF (reference sequence). Trimming took off 0 bases at V and 8 bases at J, with 16 bases between the two ends. The CDR3 length is 16 residues. The CDR3 here is CATSRDEAPLGEKLFF. The CDR3, as DNA: TGTGCCACCAGCAGAGATGAGGCCCCACTGGGAGAAAAACTGTTTTTT.

Only a few counts were recorded for this clonotype. This chain uses TRBV10-3 with TRBJ2-7, with D maybe TRBD1 (5 bases). Between the trimmed V and J ends, which lost 6 bases and 0 bases, there was a span of 15 bases. CDR3 length equals 15 residues. Looked up from germline, CDR1 is ENHRY and CDR2 is SYGVKD. CDR3 sequence: CAIRIGHDGSYEQYF. CDR3 bases: TGTGCCATCAGAATCGGACATGATGGCTCCTACGAGCAGTACTTC.

This chain connects TRBV29-1 to TRBJ1-1; D is undetermined. CDR1 and CDR2 (germline): SQVTM, ANQGSEA. V was cut by 3 bases and J by 4 bases, with 12 bases left in between. The CDR3 is made up of 13 amino acids. The DNA of the CDR3 is TGCAGCGTTGATTCCCCGGGGTCCACTGAAGCTTTCTTT. It encodes CSVDSPGSTEAFF.

CDR3 amino acids: CASSPYRIGEQFF. In nucleotides, the CDR3 is TGTGCCAGCTCACCATACAGGATCGGTGAGCAGTTCTTC. The chain joins TRBV18 to TRBJ2-1, with D possibly being TRBD1 (5 bases). Trimming took 2 bases from V and 9 from J, leaving 11 bases between them. CDR3 length equals 13 residues. Germline assignment: CDR1 KGHSH and CDR2 LQKENI.

Turning to this clonotype: This clone may be a read error of a much larger clone one base away. The chain links TRBV24-1 to TRBJ2-1; TRBD1 matches at 9 bases. The J call is in doubt because the DNA end fits TRBJ2-7 better. The CDR3 has 16 amino acids. Germline values: CDR1 KGHDR, CDR2 SFDVKD. Here the CDR3 reads CATSDRLGTGNNEQYF. The DNA of the CDR3 is TGTGCCACCAGTGATAGACTTGGGACAGGGAACAATGAGCAGTACTTC.

The V and J genes are TRBV9 and TRBJ2-5, with TRBD2 matching 8 bases. Germline V gene sequence: CDR1 SGDLS, CDR2 YYNGEE. J gave up 11 bases and V 0 bases, and 9 bases lay outside the gene matches. The CDR3 contains 14 residues. Here the CDR3 reads CASSVDGRANEQYF. CDR3 nucleotide sequence: TGTGCCAGCAGCGTAGACGGGAGGGCCAATGAGCAGTACTTC.

This chain links TRBV20-1 with TRBJ2-1, with D possibly matching TRBD1 (6 bases). CDR3 length: 12 residues. Germline loops: CDR1 DFQATT, CDR2 SNEGSKA (reference sequence). The V gene lost 3 bases and the J gene lost 7 bases, with 10 bases spanning the gap. The CDR3 region is CSASADRNEQFF. CDR3 nucleotide sequence: TGCAGTGCTAGTGCCGACAGGAATGAGCAGTTCTTC.

The CDR3 is CASSLRSGTGREYNEQFF. The CDR3 DNA follows: TGTGCCAGCAGCTTACGGAGTGGTACAGGGAGGGAGTACAATGAGCAGTTCTTC. The chain couples TRBV21-1 to TRBJ2-1; TRBD2 reflects the table's D call only, with no check against the DNA. TRBV21-1 is recorded as a pseudogene. This CDR3 is 18 amino acids long.

This clonotype was detected many times. The gene calls are TRBV7-9 and TRBJ2-1, with D maybe TRBD2 (6 bases). Germline V CDR1 and CDR2: SEHNR, FQNEAQ (reference sequence). The V and J ends lost 5 bases and 0 bases respectively, with 11 bases between them. The CDR3 spans 15 residues. The CDR3 coding sequence is TGTGCCAGCAGCATTAGCGGCAGCTCCTACAATGAGCAGTTCTTC. As protein: CASSISGSSYNEQFF.

The chain carries TRBV11-2 and TRBJ2-5; 8 nucleotides agree with TRBD2. The DNA matches TRBJ2-7 better at its end, which makes the J call doubtful. The CDR3 contains 14 residues. CDR1 is SGHAT, CDR2 FQNNGV, per germline. CDR3 DNA: TGTGCCAGCAGCTTAGCGGGAGGGCCCACCGAGCAGTACTTC. This sequence encodes CASSLAGGPTEQYF.

The J gene is TRBJ1-1, the V gene TRBV5-1; no firm D call. Between the trimmed V and J ends, which lost 4 bases and 0 bases, there was a span of 13 bases. Germline V gene sequence: CDR1 SGHRS, CDR2 YFSETQ. This CDR3 has 15 residues. The chain's CDR3 is CASSRGDNMNTEAFF. The CDR3 DNA follows: TGCGCCAGCAGCCGAGGAGATAACATGAACACTGAAGCTTTCTTT.

This clonotype was observed a handful of times. V and J are TRBV5-6 and TRBJ2-1, with TRBD2 identical over 10 bases. The V gene's germline CDR1 is SGHDT and CDR2 YYEEEE. Losses at the gene ends were 3 bases for V and 4 bases for J; bases not matched to a gene: 10. The CDR3 spans 17 residues. The CDR3 loop is CASSSATSGPFYNEQFF. CDR3 nucleotides: TGTGCCAGCAGCTCCGCGACTAGCGGGCCGTTTTACAATGAGCAGTTCTTC.

The CDR3 region is CASSLTGVGGEKLFF. Here the CDR3 DNA reads TGCGCCAGCAGTTTGACAGGGGTTGGTGGTGAAAAACTGTTTTTT. The V call is TRBV5-1, the J call TRBJ1-4, with TRBD1 matching 8 bases. V trimming: 5 bases; J trimming: 7 bases; junction bases outside the gene matches: 10. Looked up from germline, CDR1 is SGHRS and CDR2 is YFSETQ. The length of the CDR3 is 15 residues. Supplemented by reference TRBV5-1 and TRBJ1-4, the full variable domain reads KAGVTQTPRYLIKTRGQQVTLSCSPISGHRSVSWYQQTPGQGLQFLFEYFSETQRNKGNFPGRFSGRQFSNSRSEMNVSTLELGDSALYLCASSLTGVGGEKLFFGSGTQLSVL.

The genes are TRBV19 and TRBJ1-5; D is undetermined. This CDR3 region has 15 residues. Trimming left V 5 bases short and J 2 bases short, with 13 bases between. Germline V gene lookup returns CDR1 LNHDA and CDR2 SQIVND (reference sequence). The CDR3 DNA reads TGTGCCAGTAGTGTCCCAATGAGAGGCAATCAGCCCCAGCATTTT. Translated: CASSVPMRGNQPQHF.

This clonotype was counted between two and nine times. The genes are TRBV5-1 and TRBJ2-1; a weak D match, TRBD1 (6 bases). CDR3 length: 14 residues. CDR1 and CDR2 from the germline V gene are SGHRS and YFSETQ. The germline V and J ends were trimmed by 1 base and 7 bases, with 12 bases remaining between them. CDR3: CASSLRQVGNEQFF. The DNA for the CDR3 is TGCGCCAGCAGCTTGCGACAGGTTGGAAATGAGCAGTTCTTC.

This clonotype was observed a few times. The chain links TRBV6-5 to TRBJ2-5; 10 positions match TRBD2. There are 14 residues in the CDR3. J lost 4 bases, V lost 2 bases, and 1 base had no gene match. The germline V gene has CDR1 MNHEY and CDR2 SVGAGI. CDR3 protein: CASSYQREGETQYF. The CDR3 DNA reads TGTGCCAGCAGTTACCAGCGGGAGGGAGAGACCCAGTACTTC.

The gene calls are TRBV12-3 or TRBV12-4 and TRBJ1-1; possible D gene TRBD1, 6 bases. This CDR3 is built from 13 residues. Trimming stripped 6 bases from V and 1 base from J, with 9 bases between. The CDR3 sequence is CASRGQTNTEAFF. As DNA, the CDR3 is TGTGCCAGCAGAGGACAGACGAACACTGAAGCTTTCTTT.

This clonotype was counted a single time. This chain links TRBV9 with TRBJ2-3; D uncertain. In germline, CDR1 is SGDLS, CDR2 YYNGEE. CDR3 length equals 17 residues. The V end was cut by 0 bases, the J end by 2 bases, with 16 bases between. The CDR3 DNA sequence: TGTGCCAGCAGCGTAGCTGGTGGTTCAAGGGACACAGATACGCAGTATTTT. Its translation is CASSVAGGSRDTDTQYF.

The CDR3 loop is CSARDYAEQYF. CDR3 DNA: TGCAGTGCGAGGGACTATGCTGAGCAGTACTTC. This rearrangement joins TRBV20-1 to TRBJ2-7, with 7 nucleotides matching TRBD2. The V gene end was trimmed by 6 bases and the J gene end by 7 bases; junction bases not matched to a gene: 6. The germline gives CDR1 DFQATT, CDR2 SNEGSKA (reference sequence). The CDR3 loop spans 11 amino acids.

The chain joins TRBV5-1 to TRBJ1-4; D is undetermined. With 4 bases removed from V and 5 bases from J, the gap between germline ends came to 15 bases. CDR1 and CDR2 (germline): SGHRS, YFSETQ. This CDR3 is built from 15 residues. The CDR3 sequence: CASSASGISNEKLFF. The CDR3 coding sequence is TGCGCCAGCAGCGCATCCGGGATCTCGAATGAAAAACTGTTTTTT.

The chain recombines TRBV19 with TRBJ1-6; weak D call: TRBD1 (6 bases). Germline V gene sequence: CDR1 LNHDA, CDR2 SQIVND (reference sequence). Trimming took off 5 bases at V and 6 bases at J, with 11 bases between the two ends. The CDR3 extends over 14 amino acids. CDR3 nucleotides: TGTGCCAGTAGTGCCGGACAGACTAATTCACCCCTCCACTTT. This translates into CASSAGQTNSPLHF.

There are a few counts of this clonotype. This chain connects TRBV5-1 to TRBJ2-7; tentative D call: TRBD2 (6 bases). In germline, CDR1 is SGHRS, CDR2 YFSETQ. V was shortened by 4 bases and J by 4 bases, with 15 bases between the two germline ends. This CDR3 comprises 14 residues. CDR3 region: CASSLHGDSYEQYF. The DNA of the CDR3 is TGCGCCAGCAGCCTGCACGGGGACTCTTACGAGCAGTACTTC. Filled out from reference TRBV5-1 and TRBJ2-7, the complete variable domain reads KAGVTQTPRYLIKTRGQQVTLSCSPISGHRSVSWYQQTPGQGLQFLFEYFSETQRNKGNFPGRFSGRQFSNSRSEMNVSTLELGDSALYLCASSLHGDSYEQYFGPGTRLTVT.